This T cell receptor (beta chain) originates from a study of T cells expressing NK-cell markers (dated by TCRdb to the early 2020s). Some background on the complete study: In sorted CD3+CD56+NKG2C+, CD3+CD56+NKG2C- and CD3+CD56-NKG2C+ T-cell subsets from about 8 donors, TCR beta-chain repertoires were profiled. Among the eight sequenced donors, seven were HCMV-seropositive and one was HCMV-seronegative. The study sequenced eight donors, all healthy volunteers chosen at random: three men and five women. Libraries were sequenced as 2 x 150 bp reads on Illumina HiSeq 2000/2500, MiSeq or NextSeq.

The instrument was an Illumina HiSeq 2000. TCR beta cDNA libraries were prepared using 5'RACE template switching, which introduced a universal primer site and unique molecular identifiers. Priming for cDNA synthesis came from the TCR beta constant segment, and two successive PCR amplification steps followed. The original methods were these. MIGEC handled demultiplexing of the reads and grouping by UMI, while MiTCR was used to assemble and quantify clonotypes. Only TCR cDNA sequences supported by at least two reads were kept to exclude erroneous sequences. Downstream repertoire analysis used the tcR package, and clonotypes were matched across fractions by CDR3 nucleotide sequence plus V segment. Antigen specificity was annotated against VDJdb with VDJmatch, allowing one amino acid substitution in CDR3. Following reprocessing of the reads by TCRdb, the data hold one row per CDR3 protein sequence and no DNA is available. The V and J calls and clone size come from TCRdb's table, not from the authors' own analysis. This sample's table has entries for about 380,000 distinct CDR3 sequences. 5.2% of the sample belongs to the ten largest clones.

HCMV serostatus was determined by detecting HCMV-specific IgG in serum with a commercial ELISA kit. Peripheral blood mononuclear cells were isolated from blood by Ficoll density gradient centrifugation. Results and caveats for the whole study, not just this receptor: In six donors, the dominant CD3+CD56+NKG2C+ clonotypes were found to rank among the top 10 CD8+ clonotypes and to make up about 1.0-7.0% of CD8+ T cells. It remained unclear whether the expanded NKG2C-expressing T cell clones were specific for HCMV antigens. Those dominant clonotypes were again the most abundant among CD3+CD56-NKG2C+ cells in a few donors, at about 28.3-60.1%.

Turning to this clonotype: No cognate antigen has been identified for it.

Spanning cysteine to phenylalanine, the CDR3 consists of 13 amino acids. No DNA sequence is on record. Sequences SQVTM (CDR1) and ANQGSEA (CDR2) are obtained from the germline V gene. The sample taken for sequencing was blood T cells: a sorted CD56 or NKG2C T cell subset, CD4+ or CD8+ T cells, or bulk PBMC T cells (not recorded which). This sequence uses TRBV29-1 and TRBJ2-1; TCRdb picks TRBD1, but there is no DNA to check that call. The TCR was taken from a man between 18 and 69 years old in good health. The CDR3 loop reads CSVVGTGHNEQFF.